This entry lists 7 T cell receptor beta chains sequenced from one sample in a study of blood T cell repertoires in COVID-19. Clones were read by immunoSEQ multiplex PCR, and TCRdb kept only the in-frame ones, dropping some. This sample has some 250,000 clones, with roughly 86% found just once. Sample: peripheral blood. These receptors all come from a woman younger than 45 with acute or convalescent COVID-19.

V and J are TRBV18 and TRBJ1-6, with D possibly TRBD1 on 6 matching bases. Between the trimmed V and J ends, which lost 3 bases and 1 base, there was a span of 19 bases. The CDR3 extends over 19 amino acids. Per germline, CDR1 KGHSH and CDR2 LQKENI. The CDR3 DNA is TGTGCCAGCTCACCTAGACATCAGGGGTCGGGGTCCTATAATTCACCCCTCCACTTT. It codes for CASSPRHQGSGSYNSPLHF.

The genes are TRBV19 and TRBJ2-1; D possibly corresponds to TRBD2 (6 bases). V was trimmed by 5 bases and J by 3 bases, leaving 29 bases between them. There are 20 residues in the CDR3. Germline lookup yields CDR1 LNHDA and CDR2 SQIVND (reference sequence). This CDR3 is CASSSLLAGPKLPIYNEQFF. The CDR3 nucleotides are TGTGCCAGTAGTTCCCTACTAGCTGGACCAAAGCTGCCTATCTACAATGAGCAGTTCTTC.

The chain has TRBV11-3 and TRBJ2-3; D is undetermined. Trimming stripped 3 bases from V and 0 bases from J, with 10 bases between. Looked up from germline, CDR1 is SGHNT and CDR2 is YENEEA. CDR3 length: 15 residues. CDR3 in DNA: TGTGCCAGCAGCTTTGGCGGATCTAGCACAGATACGCAGTATTTT. The encoded protein is CASSFGGSSTDTQYF.

V usage is TRBV3-1 (or the pseudogene TRBV3-2) and J usage is TRBJ2-7; 7 nucleotides agree with TRBD1. The CDR3 runs to 14 residues. The V gene's germline CDR1 is LGHDT and CDR2 YNNKEL (reference sequence). V was pared by 2 bases and J by 3 bases, with 4 bases of the junction left unmatched. As DNA, the CDR3 is TGTGCCAGCAGCCAACAAAGACAGGGCTACGAGCAGTACTTC. This codes for CASSQQRQGYEQYF.

This chain links TRBV27 with TRBJ1-5; 8 bases map to TRBD1. Trimming cost V 5 bases and J 7 bases; bases outside gene matches: 10. This CDR3 spans 15 amino acids. CDR1 is MNHEY and CDR2 is SMNVEV in the germline V gene (reference sequence). The CDR3 sequence is CASSQEPTGVQPQHF. CDR3 nucleotides: TGTGCCAGCAGTCAAGAGCCGACAGGGGTACAGCCCCAGCATTTT.

This clone was seen once. The chain joins TRBV7-9 to TRBJ2-4, with D possibly TRBD2 on 6 matching bases. V lost 1 base and J lost 5, with 12 bases in between. The germline gives CDR1 SEHNR, CDR2 FQNEAQ (reference sequence). This CDR3 comprises 15 residues. The CDR3 spells CASSLGGGTQNIQYF. DNA for the CDR3: TGTGCCAGCAGCTTAGGAGGAGGGACCCAAAACATTCAGTACTTC.

The rearrangement links TRBV7-2 to TRBJ2-1; the D is unclear. The V end lost 1 base, the J end lost 6 bases, and 7 bases lay between the germline ends. Per germline, CDR1 SGHTA and CDR2 FQGNSA. The CDR3 has 13 residues. CDR3 region: CASSLEPGNEQFF. DNA for the CDR3: TGTGCCAGCAGCTTAGAACCCGGCAATGAGCAGTTCTTC. Full variable domain (missing parts from reference TRBV7-2 and TRBJ2-1): GAGVSQSPSNKVTEKGKDVELRCDPISGHTALYWYRQSLGQGLEFLIYFQGNSAPDKSGLPSDRFSAERTGGSVSTLTIQRTQQEDSAVYLCASSLEPGNEQFFGPGTRLTVL.